These T cell receptor beta chains were read from a single sample in a study of Graves' ophthalmopathy and Graves' hyperthyroidism. TCRdb itself ran the multiplex PCR reads through MiXCR, one entry per CDR3 protein. The table shows around 40,000 distinct CDR3 sequences, with 52% occurring only once. Sequences were obtained from peripheral blood. These receptors were taken from an adult man with Graves' ophthalmopathy. The CDR3 runs from the conserved cysteine through the conserved F or W.

v_call	cdr3_aa
TRBV5-1	CASSLEGGYTGEQYF
TRBV4-2	CASSQDQNSGAYGYTF
TRBV7-6	CASSRQAGPYNEQYF
TRBV30	CAWNGGQGRNEQFF
TRBV19	CASSVRSSNEQFF
TRBV2	CASSEGLYGYTF
TRBV19	CASSIAYALAGGSYEQYF
TRBV7-2	CASSLVDSPYEQYF
TRBV6-4	CASIQRRVLYNSPLHF
TRBV7-8	CASSLRVGSRIENTDTQYF
TRBV5-6	CASSLRPSGSRAYEQYF
TRBV7-9	CASSSQGQNTGELFF
TRBV7-9	CASSLGQGPDTQYF
TRBV27	CASSLGYNQPQHF
TRBV6-5	CASSGSGRGGNEQFF
TRBV7-4	CASSLPSTGGPTGELFF
TRBV19	CASSGSGTEAFF
TRBV20-1	CSARGNPGQGPQGCANTGELFF
TRBV5-1	CASSLSAAYNEQFF
TRBV4-3	CASSQDTGQMNTEAFF
TRBV29-1	CSIWTSSRTDTQYF
TRBV20-1	CSARDVGQSTDTANEKLFF
TRBV27	CASSLWSQGYEQYF
TRBV20-1	CSARQGVLAEAFF
TRBV6-6	CASTTTGLSTDTQYF
TRBV2	CASRKGMGQGNEQFF
TRBV6-2/TRBV6-3	CASSSRPTGELFF
TRBV10-1	CASSESYSTDTQYF
TRBV15	CATSALAGGSYEQYF
TRBV6-5	CASSYGRAGELFF
TRBV7-9	CASSLVGGYEQYF